Sequencing of this TCR beta chain was carried out in a study of beta chain features in type 1 diabetes. Trimming took 5 bases from V and 0 from J, leaving 8 bases between them. There are 15 residues in the CDR3. The germline V gene encodes CDR1 LNHNV and CDR2 YYDKDF (reference sequence). The study reverse transcribed the entire isolated RNA, so it sequenced expressed TCRB transcripts. TCRdb's table, derived via immunoSEQ multiplex PCR, lists solely in-frame clones and lacks some. The sample lists about 230,000 clones; 16% were seen once. Whole-study results and caveats: Reduced insertions and increased deletions marked VDJ junctions in type 1 diabetes patients. There was a moderate but significant shortening of TCRB CDR3s in all four CD4+ subsets of Type 1 diabetes patients.

To note about this clone: The antigen remains unidentified.

Via the markers CD45RO/CCR7/CD25/CD127/CD95/CD27, stem cell-like memory, regulatory, central memory and naive CD4+ cells were sorted. This clonotype was obtained from a man aged 25-40 years with type 1 diabetes. Material for sequencing was naive CD4+ T cells from blood. This sequence joins TRBV15 and TRBJ2-6; D not resolved. The CDR3, as DNA: TGTGCCACCAGCGGCTACCTCTCTGGGGCCAACGTCCTGACTTTC. Translating it yields CATSGYLSGANVLTF. Using reference TRBV15 and TRBJ2-6 for the parts outside the CDR3, the full variable domain is DAMVIQNPRYQVTQFGKPVTLSCSQTLNHNVMYWYQQKSSQAPKLLFHYYDKDFNNEADTPDNFQSRRPNTSFCFLDIRSPGLGDTAMYLCATSGYLSGANVLTFGAGSRLTVL.